Presented here are 2 T cell receptor beta chains from one specimen sequenced in a study. TCRdb analysed the RT-PCR reads with MiXCR anew, one entry per CDR3 protein. The repertoire holds 550,000 to 750,000 distinct CDR3 sequences, with over 12% as singletons. The sample taken for sequencing was memory CD4+ T cells from blood. The receptor set was obtained from a female donor in good health, serving as a healthy control.

On this clonotype itself: The junction and the germline gene differ at one end; a read error may be behind it. The rearrangement joins TRBV9 to TRBJ1-3; D gene unclear. The CDR3 sequence is 13 residues long. CDR1 is SGDLS and CDR2 is YYNGEE in the germline V gene. CDR3 region: CASSEGPGNTIYF. The CDR3 region has the DNA TGCGCCAGCAGCGAAGGGCCTGGAAACACCATATATTTT.

This clonotype was seen a handful of times. The chain combines TRBV9 with TRBJ1-1; TRBD1 aligns across 8 bases. Trimming removed 1 base from V and 5 bases from J; junction bases left unmatched: 1. The V gene's germline CDR1 is SGDLS and CDR2 YYNGEE. This CDR3 comprises 13 residues. Here the CDR3 DNA reads TGTGCCAGCAGCGTAAACAGGGGGACTGAAGCTTTCTTT. Its translation is CASSVNRGTEAFF.